Shown below are 6 T cell receptor beta chains from a single sample sequenced in a study of blood T cell repertoires in COVID-19. Profiling relied on immunoSEQ multiplex PCR, and the TCRdb table lists in-frame clones only, not all of them. The repertoire holds about 94,000 clones, with over 75% as singletons. The sample comprised peripheral blood. Receptor source: a woman aged 80 or over with acute or convalescent COVID-19.

The chain employs TRBV19 and TRBJ1-2; D gene unclear. The CDR3 loop spans 14 amino acids. With 2 bases removed from V and 2 bases from J, the gap between germline ends came to 9 bases. Germline values: CDR1 LNHDA, CDR2 SQIVND (reference sequence). For the CDR3, the DNA is TGTGCCAGTAGTATACAGGAGGGAAACTATGGCTACACCTTC. Amino acid sequence: CASSIQEGNYGYTF.

The chain joins TRBV7-2 to TRBJ1-1; a weak D match, TRBD1 (5 bases). Trimming stripped 1 base from V and 4 bases from J, with 7 bases between. This CDR3 spans 13 amino acids. Germline V gene sequence: CDR1 SGHTA, CDR2 FQGNSA. In DNA form, the CDR3 reads TGTGCCAGCAGCTTAGGTCAGGGCACTGAAGCTTTCTTT. Translating gives CASSLGQGTEAFF.

The chain links TRBV29-1 to TRBJ1-2, with D possibly being TRBD1 (5 bases). CDR1 and CDR2 (germline): SQVTM, ANQGSEA. V was clipped by 7 bases and J by 4 bases, with 10 bases between them. CDR3 length: 11 residues. The CDR3 nucleotides are TGCAGCGCCGGGGGAAGCTATGGCTACACCTTC. Translating it yields CSAGGSYGYTF.

This clone has just one count. This chain links TRBV4-3 with TRBJ2-3; 10 bases align to TRBD1. The germline V gene has CDR1 LGHNA and CDR2 YSLEER. With V trimmed by 5 bases and J by 4 bases, 6 bases remained unmatched. The CDR3 extends over 15 amino acids. The CDR3 nucleotides are TGCGCCAGCAGCTCTGGACAGGGGGGCCCAGATACGCAGTATTTT. Translating gives CASSSGQGGPDTQYF.

V is TRBV5-8 and J is TRBJ1-5; 9 bases fit TRBD1. Germline V gene sequence: CDR1 SGHTS, CDR2 YDEGEE. Losses at the gene ends were 2 bases for V and 15 bases for J; bases not matched to a gene: 6. This CDR3 is 12 amino acids long. The CDR3 bases are TGTGCCAGCAGCTTTGGACAGGGGAGAACGCATTTT. It translates to CASSFGQGRTHF. Variable domain in full (rest from reference TRBV5-8 and TRBJ1-5): EAGVTQSPTHLIKTRGQQATLRCSPISGHTSVYWYQQALGLGLQFLLWYDEGEERNRGNFPPRFSGRQFPNYSSELNVNALELEDSALYLCASSFGQGRTHFGDGTRLSIL.

The V call is TRBV19, the J call TRBJ2-5; D not resolved. Germline-derived CDR1 and CDR2 are LNHDA and SQIVND (reference sequence). Trimming took off 1 base at V and 3 bases at J, with 6 bases between the two ends. There are 13 residues in the CDR3. CDR3: CASSIVTKETQYF. As DNA, the CDR3 is TGTGCCAGTAGTATAGTAACAAAAGAGACCCAGTACTTC.